This T cell receptor (beta chain) is from a study of blood T cell repertoires in COVID-19. Study-wide background: The United States, Italy and Spain provided the acute and convalescent COVID-19 samples.

Per the original data handling: How many nucleated cells were present was estimated from reference gene primer amplification. TCRdb keeps only in-frame clones here, not all; method: immunoSEQ multiplex PCR. The V and J calls and clone size were taken over from that table, and D and trimming were inferred from the DNA. The sample includes a few hundred thousand clones, approximately 85% seen only once; the top ten take approximately 13%. V was pared by 3 bases and J by 8 bases, with 13 bases between. From germline, CDR1 is MDHEN and CDR2 SYDVKM. This CDR3 contains 13 residues. Material: peripheral blood. The J gene is TRBJ1-1, the V gene TRBV28; no reliable D call. The receptor's source is an elderly man with acute or convalescent COVID-19. The DNA for the CDR3 is TGTGCCAGCAGTTTGGGCCCCCCGGCGGAAGCTTTCTTT. Its translation is CASSLGPPAEAFF.